These 22 T cell receptor beta chains were sequenced from one sample in a study of blood T cell repertoires in COVID-19. Sequencing used immunoSEQ multiplex PCR; TCRdb keeps in-frame clones, though not all of them. The data contain some 53,000 clones, roughly nine tenths of them singletons. Sequencing used peripheral blood. The source of these receptors is a man between 60 and 75 years old with active COVID-19.

The chain uses TRBV25-1 and TRBJ2-1; D is perhaps TRBD2 (6 bases). The CDR3 extends over 14 amino acids. V lost 6 bases to trimming and J lost 3 bases, with 12 bases between them. The germline V gene has CDR1 MGHDK and CDR2 SYGVNS. The CDR3 coding sequence is TGTGCCAGCAGAACAACGGGAGACTACAATGAGCAGTTCTTC. Its protein product is CASRTTGDYNEQFF.

The chain's CDR3 is CASSPGTPYNEQFF. Here the CDR3 DNA reads TGTGCCAGCTCACCCGGGACACCCTACAATGAGCAGTTCTTC. The chain recombines TRBV18 with TRBJ2-1; D perhaps matches TRBD1 (6 bases). CDR1 is KGHSH, CDR2 LQKENI, per germline. V was cut by 3 bases and J by 2 bases, with 8 bases left in between. There are 14 residues in the CDR3. Combining the CDR3 with reference TRBV18 and TRBJ2-1 gives the whole variable domain NAGVMQNPRHLVRRRGQEARLRCSPMKGHSHVYWYRQLPEEGLKFMVYLQKENIIDESGMPKERFSAEFPKEGPSILRIQQVVRGDSAAYFCASSPGTPYNEQFFGPGTRLTVL.

The J gene is TRBJ1-1, the V gene TRBV7-9, with D hard to call. CDR1 is SEHNR and CDR2 is FQNEAQ in the germline V gene (reference sequence). Trimming pared 5 bases from V and 12 bases from J, leaving 7 bases between. The CDR3 consists of 9 residues. In DNA, the CDR3 is TGTGCCAGCAGCCCCTCGTCTTTCTTT. Translation: CASSPSSFF.

This rearrangement joins TRBV6-5 to TRBJ2-1; TRBD2 matches 8 bases. The CDR3 contains 11 residues. Germline V lookup: CDR1 MNHEY, CDR2 SVGAGI. V trimming: 8 bases; J trimming: 10 bases; junction bases outside the gene matches: 4. The CDR3 nucleotides are TGTGCCAGCTTGCGGGAGGTGGAGCAGTTCTTC. Translation: CASLREVEQFF.

This chain uses TRBV9 with TRBJ1-2; D gene ambiguous. Germline loops: CDR1 SGDLS, CDR2 YYNGEE. This CDR3 has 11 residues. V dropped 6 bases and J dropped 0 bases, with 3 bases sitting between them. The CDR3 loop is CASTTNYGYTF. CDR3 nucleotide sequence: TGTGCCAGCACAACTAACTATGGCTACACCTTC.

The rearrangement uses TRBV7-9 and TRBJ2-7; D call uncertain. V lost 1 base and J lost 5, with 9 bases in between. The CDR3 is 13 amino acids. Germline-derived CDR1 and CDR2 are SEHNR and FQNEAQ (reference sequence). The CDR3, as DNA: TGTGCCAGCAGCTTAGATCTATCCAACGAGCAGTACTTC. This translates into CASSLDLSNEQYF.

The chain links TRBV9 to TRBJ1-1; D might be TRBD1 (5 bases). Trimming stripped 2 bases from V and 4 bases from J, with 12 bases between. CDR1 SGDLS and CDR2 YYNGEE come from the germline V gene. The CDR3 is 14 amino acids. The CDR3 sequence is CASSVGGDGTEAFF. The CDR3 DNA is TGTGCCAGCAGCGTGGGAGGGGACGGCACTGAAGCTTTCTTT.

The chain carries TRBV6-2 or TRBV6-3 and TRBJ2-7; 9 positions match TRBD1. CDR3 length: 17 amino acids. Germline CDR1 is MNHEY and CDR2 is SVGEGT. The V and J ends lost 0 bases and 5 bases, in that order; junction bases with no gene match: 11. CDR3 coding DNA: TGTGCCAGCAGTTACTCAACAATCATACAGGGGGCCGACGAGCAGTACTTC. Translated: CASSYSTIIQGADEQYF.

This rearrangement joins TRBV13 to TRBJ2-3, with a possible D match to TRBD1 (6 bases). Per germline, CDR1 PRHDT and CDR2 FYEKMQ (reference sequence). The CDR3 length is 15 residues. The V end lost 3 bases, the J end lost 2 bases, and 12 bases lay between the germline ends. CDR3: CASSFLGHPTDTQYF. For the CDR3, the DNA is TGTGCCAGCAGCTTCCTGGGACACCCCACAGATACGCAGTATTTT.

The CDR3 here is CASSFGTSGRSAFHEQYF. The CDR3, as DNA: TGTGCCAGCAGCTTTGGGACTAGCGGGAGGTCCGCCTTCCACGAGCAGTACTTC. V gene TRBV7-8 combines with J gene TRBJ2-7; 15 bases line up with TRBD2. V shed 3 bases, J shed 5 bases, and the junction held 11 bases outside the gene matches. Germline V gives CDR1 SGHVS, CDR2 FQNEAQ. CDR3 length equals 18 residues.

This chain links TRBV11-1 with TRBJ2-3; 12 nucleotides align to TRBD1. The germline V gene encodes CDR1 SGHAT and CDR2 FQDESV (reference sequence). The V and J ends lost 3 bases and 7 bases, in that order; junction bases with no gene match: 2. The CDR3 covers 14 residues. The chain's CDR3 is CASSLGQGAHTQYF. The CDR3 nucleotides are TGTGCCAGCAGCTTGGGACAGGGGGCGCATACGCAGTATTTT.

The J gene is TRBJ1-4, the V gene TRBV20-1; 7 nucleotides line up with TRBD1. Trimming took 3 bases from V and 3 from J; bases not matched to a gene: 13. Germline V gene data show CDR1 as DFQATT and CDR2 as SNEGSKA (reference sequence). This CDR3 is 17 amino acids long. CDR3 sequence reads: CSASQLGRGTSNEKLFF. As DNA, the CDR3 is TGCAGTGCTAGTCAGCTGGGCAGGGGGACTTCTAATGAAAAACTGTTTTTT.

This clone was seen just once. V is TRBV28 and J is TRBJ2-7; 7 bases are shared with TRBD1. Per the germline V gene, CDR1 is MDHEN and CDR2 is SYDVKM. V trimming: 5 bases; J trimming: 6 bases; junction bases outside the gene matches: 13. The CDR3 extends over 15 amino acids. The DNA of the CDR3 is TGTGCCAGCAGTCCAACCGACAGGGCGGCTCCCGAGCAGTACTTC. Translation gives CASSPTDRAAPEQYF.

The CDR3 DNA reads as TGTGCCAGCCTGAGCGGTAATGAGCAGTTCTTC. It translates to CASLSGNEQFF. The V gene is TRBV27, the J gene TRBJ2-1; D perhaps matches TRBD2 (5 bases). CDR1 is MNHEY and CDR2 is SMNVEV in the germline V gene (reference sequence). CDR3 length: 11 amino acids. The V and J ends lost 8 bases and 7 bases respectively, with 9 bases between them.

This chain connects TRBV30 to TRBJ1-2; TRBD1 matches at 7 bases. V was pared by 2 bases and J by 5 bases, with 8 bases of the junction left unmatched. CDR3 size: 14 residues. CDR1 GTSNPN and CDR2 SVGIG come from the germline V gene (reference sequence). CDR3 amino acids: CAWSLKGQTYGYTF. The CDR3 DNA reads TGTGCCTGGAGTCTAAAGGGACAGACGTATGGCTACACCTTC.

The V call is TRBV15, the J call TRBJ1-4; 8 bases fit TRBD1. Looked up from germline, CDR1 is LNHNV and CDR2 is YYDKDF (reference sequence). V shed 0 bases and J 7 bases; nucleotides not matched to a gene: 7. The CDR3 is made up of 16 amino acids. The CDR3 bases are TGTGCCACCAGCAGAGAGGTCAGGGGGCGCCGTGAAAAACTGTTTTTT. Encoded protein: CATSREVRGRREKLFF.

The V and J genes are TRBV29-1 and TRBJ2-5, with TRBD2 matching 7 bases. Germline CDR1 SQVTM, CDR2 ANQGSEA. This CDR3 region has 11 residues. The CDR3 DNA reads as TGCGGTTGCGGGAGCTCCGAGACCCAGTACTTC. This sequence encodes CGCGSSETQYF.

The V call is TRBV19, the J call TRBJ1-6; D not resolved. V lost 4 bases, J lost 6 bases, and 13 bases lay in between. The germline V gene encodes CDR1 LNHDA and CDR2 SQIVND (reference sequence). This CDR3 has 15 amino acids. This chain's CDR3 is CASSSGFMPNSPLHF. DNA for the CDR3: TGTGCCAGTAGTAGCGGGTTTATGCCTAATTCACCCCTCCACTTT.

V gene TRBV7-8 combines with J gene TRBJ2-1; D is perhaps TRBD1 (6 bases). CDR3 length: 13 residues. CDR1 is SGHVS and CDR2 is FQNEAQ in the germline V gene. V was clipped by 1 base and J by 10 bases, with 11 bases between them. DNA for the CDR3: TGTGCCAGCAGCTTAGTCACGGACAGAGAGCAGTTCTTC. This gives the protein CASSLVTDREQFF.

The chain carries TRBV5-1 and TRBJ2-3; 8 bases agree with TRBD1. This CDR3 region has 16 residues. The V and J ends lost 0 bases and 1 base, in that order; junction bases with no gene match: 4. The germline CDR1 and CDR2 sequences are SGHRS and YFSETQ. The CDR3 DNA reads as TGCGCCAGCAGCTTGGGCAGGGGGCGCGGCACAGATACGCAGTATTTT. Translating it yields CASSLGRGRGTDTQYF.

The chain has TRBV2 and TRBJ2-3; 10 bases match TRBD2. Germline values: CDR1 SNHLY, CDR2 FYNNEI. The trim removed 6 bases at V and 4 bases at J, leaving 4 bases unmatched. The CDR3 contains 14 residues. The DNA for the CDR3 is TGTGCCAGCAGCGCCGGGACTAGCGCAGATACGCAGTATTTT. Its translation is CASSAGTSADTQYF.

The J gene is TRBJ1-2, the V gene TRBV27, with D maybe TRBD1 (5 bases). This CDR3 spans 13 amino acids. Trimming shortened V by 2 bases and J by 5 bases, and 9 bases separated the two germline ends. CDR1 and CDR2 from the germline V gene are MNHEY and SMNVEV (reference sequence). The CDR3 is CASSLEGAYGYTF. The DNA for the CDR3 is TGTGCCAGCAGTTTAGAAGGGGCATATGGCTACACCTTC.